Shown below are 3 T cell receptor beta chains from a single sample sequenced in a study of control samples from healthy donors and cancer patients. TCRdb's copy holds only in-frame clones and misses some; the assay was immunoSEQ multiplex PCR. This sample yields roughly 74,000 clones, of which about 93% are seen a single time; 4.5% to 6% belongs to the top ten. The sequencing sample was made of blood. The source of these receptors is a woman aged 18-29 years in good health.

The chain uses TRBV19 and TRBJ2-7; 7 positions match TRBD1. The V segment lost 0 bases and the J segment 5 bases; nucleotides outside the gene matches: 4. Germline CDR1 and CDR2: LNHDA and SQIVND (reference sequence). CDR3 length equals 14 residues. The CDR3 DNA reads as TGTGCCAGTAGTATAGATCGAGGGGGCCACGAGCAGTACTTC. The encoded protein is CASSIDRGGHEQYF.

The chain is built from TRBV29-1 and TRBJ2-2, with D unresolved. The germline V gene has CDR1 SQVTM and CDR2 ANQGSEA. This CDR3 is built from 12 residues. The germline V and J ends were trimmed by 7 bases and 6 bases, with 12 bases remaining between them. CDR3 sequence (DNA): TGCAGCGAGAAACAACTGGCCGGGGAGCTGTTTTTT. Amino acid sequence: CSEKQLAGELFF.

This clone occurred once. The V call is TRBV5-3, the J call TRBJ2-3, with 14 bases lining up with TRBD2. TRBV5-3 is an ORF; its function is uncertain. V gave up 4 bases and J gave up 1 base; unmatched junction bases: 23. This CDR3 spans 23 amino acids. CDR3 nucleotide sequence: TGTGCCAGAAGCCCAAACCTCAGAAACGGCAGAGGACTAGCGGGAGGAGGCACAGATACGCAGTATTTT. This encodes CARSPNLRNGRGLAGGGTDTQYF.